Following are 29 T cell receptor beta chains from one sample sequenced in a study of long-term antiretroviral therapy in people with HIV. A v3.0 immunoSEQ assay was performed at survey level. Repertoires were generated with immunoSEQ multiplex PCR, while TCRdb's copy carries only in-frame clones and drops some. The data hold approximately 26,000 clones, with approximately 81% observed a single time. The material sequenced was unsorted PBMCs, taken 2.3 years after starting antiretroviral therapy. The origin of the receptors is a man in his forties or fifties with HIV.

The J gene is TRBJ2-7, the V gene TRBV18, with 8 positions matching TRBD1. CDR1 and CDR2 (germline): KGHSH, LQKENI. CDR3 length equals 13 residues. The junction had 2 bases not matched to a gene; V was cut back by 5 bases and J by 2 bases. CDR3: CASSDRGAYEQYF. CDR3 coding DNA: TGTGCCAGCTCAGACAGGGGCGCCTACGAGCAGTACTTC.

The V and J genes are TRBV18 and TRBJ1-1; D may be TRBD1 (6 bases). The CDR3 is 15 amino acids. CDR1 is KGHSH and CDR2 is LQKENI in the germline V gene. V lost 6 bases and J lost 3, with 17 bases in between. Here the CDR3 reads CASSPQQGLDTEAFF. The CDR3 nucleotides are TGTGCCAGCTCGCCTCAGCAGGGGCTGGACACTGAAGCTTTCTTT.

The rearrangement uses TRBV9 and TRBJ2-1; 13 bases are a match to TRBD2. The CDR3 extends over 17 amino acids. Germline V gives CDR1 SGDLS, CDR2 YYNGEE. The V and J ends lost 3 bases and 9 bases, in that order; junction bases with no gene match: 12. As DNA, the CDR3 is TGTGCCAGCAGCGAGGGATCCGGGACTAGCGGGAACGCTGAGCAGTTCTTC. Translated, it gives CASSEGSGTSGNAEQFF.

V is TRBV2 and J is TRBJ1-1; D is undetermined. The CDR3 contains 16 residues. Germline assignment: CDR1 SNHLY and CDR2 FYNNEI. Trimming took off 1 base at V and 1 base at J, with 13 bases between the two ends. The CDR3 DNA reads TGTGCCAGCAGTGAAGTGCTTCGGGCCACGAACACTGAAGCTTTCTTT. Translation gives CASSEVLRATNTEAFF.

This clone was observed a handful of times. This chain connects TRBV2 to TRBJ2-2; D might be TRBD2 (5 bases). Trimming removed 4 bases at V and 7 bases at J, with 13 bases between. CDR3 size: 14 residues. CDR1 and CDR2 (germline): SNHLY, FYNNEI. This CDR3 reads CASSGLGVGGELFF. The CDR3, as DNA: TGTGCCAGCAGTGGGCTCGGGGTCGGCGGGGAGCTGTTTTTT.

CDR3 nucleotides: TGTGCCAGCAGTTTATCCCCTCCAACCGGGGCCCCGTCGGAGGACATTCAGTACTTC. It codes for CASSLSPPTGAPSEDIQYF. The chain combines TRBV27 with TRBJ2-4; D possibly matches TRBD1 or TRBD2 (5 bases each). V shed 0 bases and J shed 8 bases, with 26 bases lying between them. Germline lookup yields CDR1 MNHEY and CDR2 SMNVEV (reference sequence). The CDR3 totals 19 residues.

CDR3 region: CASSYATSGGPGIQYF. The CDR3, as DNA: TGTGCCAGCAGTTACGCTACTAGCGGGGGGCCTGGCATTCAGTACTTC. The genes are TRBV6-5 and TRBJ2-4; 12 bases align to TRBD2. Germline values: CDR1 MNHEY, CDR2 SVGAGI. The CDR3 is made up of 16 amino acids. V trimming: 2 bases; J trimming: 9 bases; junction bases outside the gene matches: 8.

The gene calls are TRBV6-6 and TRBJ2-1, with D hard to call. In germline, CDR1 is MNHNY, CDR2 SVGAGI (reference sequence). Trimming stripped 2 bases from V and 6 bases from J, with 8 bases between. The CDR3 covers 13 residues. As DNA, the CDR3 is TGTGCCAGCAGTTACGTGGTTGGCAATGAGCAGTTCTTC. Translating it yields CASSYVVGNEQFF.

As DNA, the CDR3 is TGTGCCAGCAGTGAAACCCCCGGGGAGCTGTTTTTT. It codes for CASSETPGELFF. The rearrangement links TRBV7-3 to TRBJ2-2; D is ambiguous. Germline-derived CDR1 and CDR2 are SGHTA and FQGTGA. The CDR3 sequence is 12 residues long. With 6 bases removed from V and 6 bases from J, the gap between germline ends came to 8 bases.

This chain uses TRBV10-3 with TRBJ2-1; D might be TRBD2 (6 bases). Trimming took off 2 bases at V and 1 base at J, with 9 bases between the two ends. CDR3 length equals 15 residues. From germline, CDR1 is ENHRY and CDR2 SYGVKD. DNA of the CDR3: TGTGCCATCAGTGAGGGGGGGAATTCCTACAATGAGCAGTTCTTC. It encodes CAISEGGNSYNEQFF.

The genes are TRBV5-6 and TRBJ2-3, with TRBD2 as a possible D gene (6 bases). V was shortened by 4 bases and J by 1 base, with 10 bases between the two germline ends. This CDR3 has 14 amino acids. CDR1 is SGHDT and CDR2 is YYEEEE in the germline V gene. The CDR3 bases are TGTGCCAGCAGCCAGGGACTGCGCACAGATACGCAGTATTTT. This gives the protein CASSQGLRTDTQYF.

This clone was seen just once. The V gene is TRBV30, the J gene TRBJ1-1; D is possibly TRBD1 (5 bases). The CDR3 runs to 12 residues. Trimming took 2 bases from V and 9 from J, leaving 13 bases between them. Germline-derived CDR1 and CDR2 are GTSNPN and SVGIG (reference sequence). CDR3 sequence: CAWSQGAGQAFF. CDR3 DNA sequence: TGTGCCTGGAGTCAAGGGGCGGGGCAAGCTTTCTTT. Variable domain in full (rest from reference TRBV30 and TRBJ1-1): SQTIHQWPATLVQPVGSPLSLECTVEGTSNPNLYWYRQAAGRGLQLLFYSVGIGQISSEVPQNLSASRPQDRQFILSSKKLLLSDSGFYLCAWSQGAGQAFFGQGTRLTVV.

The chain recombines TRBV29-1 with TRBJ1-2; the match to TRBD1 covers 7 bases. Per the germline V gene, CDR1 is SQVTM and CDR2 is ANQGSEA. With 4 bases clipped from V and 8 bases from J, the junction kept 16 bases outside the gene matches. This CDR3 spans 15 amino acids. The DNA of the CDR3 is TGCAGCGTTGGGGGGGGCCTTACAGGGGTTCGCGGCTACACCTTC. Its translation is CSVGGGLTGVRGYTF.

CDR3 region: CASSPREGVSNEQFF. CDR3 coding DNA: TGTGCCAGTAGTCCACGGGAGGGAGTCAGCAATGAGCAGTTCTTC. The V and J genes are TRBV19 and TRBJ2-1; TRBD2 agrees at 8 bases. The CDR3 runs 15 residues. Trimming took 5 bases from V and 6 from J; bases not matched to a gene: 9. Germline values: CDR1 LNHDA, CDR2 SQIVND (reference sequence). Variable domain in full (rest from reference TRBV19 and TRBJ2-1): DGGITQSPKYLFRKEGQNVTLSCEQNLNHDAMYWYRQDPGQGLRLIYYSQIVNDFQKGDIAEGYSVSREKKESFPLTVTSAQKNPTAFYLCASSPREGVSNEQFFGPGTRLTVL.

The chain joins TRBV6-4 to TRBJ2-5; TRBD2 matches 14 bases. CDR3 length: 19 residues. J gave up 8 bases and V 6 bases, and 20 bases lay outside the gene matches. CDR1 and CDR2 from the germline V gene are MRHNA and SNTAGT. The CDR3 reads CASSATPSPGLAGVVTQYF. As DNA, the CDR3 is TGTGCCAGCAGCGCCACTCCTTCCCCGGGACTAGCGGGAGTTGTTACCCAGTACTTC.

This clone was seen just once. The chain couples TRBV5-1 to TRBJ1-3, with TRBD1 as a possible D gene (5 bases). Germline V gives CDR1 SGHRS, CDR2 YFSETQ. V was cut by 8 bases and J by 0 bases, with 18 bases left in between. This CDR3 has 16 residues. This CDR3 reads CASSLGGISSGNTIYF. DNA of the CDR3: TGCGCCAGTTCCCTGGGGGGTATCAGCTCTGGAAACACCATATATTTT.

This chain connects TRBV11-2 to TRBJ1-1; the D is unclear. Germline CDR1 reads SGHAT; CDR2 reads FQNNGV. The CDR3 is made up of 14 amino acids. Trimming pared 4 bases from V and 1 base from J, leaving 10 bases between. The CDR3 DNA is TGTGCCAGCAGCTCTCAATACGGGAACACTGAAGCTTTCTTT. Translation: CASSSQYGNTEAFF. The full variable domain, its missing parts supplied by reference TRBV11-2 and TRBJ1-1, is EAGVAQSPRYKIIEKRQSVAFWCNPISGHATLYWYQQILGQGPKLLIQFQNNGVVDDSQLPKDRFSAERLKGVDSTLKIQPAKLEDSAVYLCASSSQYGNTEAFFGQGTRLTVV.

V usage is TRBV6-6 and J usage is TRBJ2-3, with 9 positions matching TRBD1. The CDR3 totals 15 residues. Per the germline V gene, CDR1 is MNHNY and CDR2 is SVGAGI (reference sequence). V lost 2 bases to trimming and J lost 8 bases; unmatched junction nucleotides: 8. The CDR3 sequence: CASSYGGQGRLTQYF. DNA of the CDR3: TGTGCCAGCAGTTACGGGGGACAGGGTCGACTTACGCAGTATTTT.

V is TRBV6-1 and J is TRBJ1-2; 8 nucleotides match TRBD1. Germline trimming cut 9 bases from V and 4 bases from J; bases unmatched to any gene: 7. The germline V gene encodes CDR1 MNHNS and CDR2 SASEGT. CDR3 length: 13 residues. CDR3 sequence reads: CASSGGAGYGYTF. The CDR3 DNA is TGTGCCAGTTCAGGGGGCGCGGGCTATGGCTACACCTTC.

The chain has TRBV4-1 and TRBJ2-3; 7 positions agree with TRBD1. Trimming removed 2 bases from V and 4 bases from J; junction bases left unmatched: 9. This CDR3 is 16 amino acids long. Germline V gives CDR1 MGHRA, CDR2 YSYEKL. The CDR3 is CASSQQAGGTSDTQYF. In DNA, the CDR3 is TGCGCCAGCAGCCAACAGGCAGGGGGTACATCAGATACGCAGTATTTT.

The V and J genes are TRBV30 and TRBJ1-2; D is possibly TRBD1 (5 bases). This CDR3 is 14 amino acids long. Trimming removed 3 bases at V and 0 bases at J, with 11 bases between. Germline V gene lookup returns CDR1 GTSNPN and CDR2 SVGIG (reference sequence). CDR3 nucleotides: TGTGCCTGGAGCCCGTGGACAACTAACTATGGCTACACCTTC. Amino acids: CAWSPWTTNYGYTF.

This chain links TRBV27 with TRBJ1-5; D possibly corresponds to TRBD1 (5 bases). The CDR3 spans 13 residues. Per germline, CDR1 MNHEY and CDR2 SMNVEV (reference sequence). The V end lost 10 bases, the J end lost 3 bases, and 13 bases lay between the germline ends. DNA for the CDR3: TGTGCCACTCGGGGGGGACTCAATCAGCCCCAGCATTTT. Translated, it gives CATRGGLNQPQHF.

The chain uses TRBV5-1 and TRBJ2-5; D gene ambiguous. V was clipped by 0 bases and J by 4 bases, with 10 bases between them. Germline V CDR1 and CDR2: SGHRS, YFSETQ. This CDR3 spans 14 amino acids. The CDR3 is CASSLDSLRETQYF. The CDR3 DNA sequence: TGCGCCAGCAGCTTGGATTCCCTGAGAGAGACCCAGTACTTC.

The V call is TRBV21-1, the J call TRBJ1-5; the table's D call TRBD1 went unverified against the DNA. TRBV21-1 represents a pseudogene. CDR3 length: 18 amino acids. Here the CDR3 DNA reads TGTGCCAGCAGCAGAGAAGTTGTGACAGGGGCCTTTAGGGGAGCCCAGCATTTT. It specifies CASSREVVTGAFRGAQHF.

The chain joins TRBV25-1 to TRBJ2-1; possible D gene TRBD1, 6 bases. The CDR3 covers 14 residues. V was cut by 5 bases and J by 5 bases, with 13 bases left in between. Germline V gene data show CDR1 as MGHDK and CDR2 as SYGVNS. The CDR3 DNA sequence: TGTGCCAGCAGTAATTGGGCAGGGGACAATGAGCAGTTCTTC. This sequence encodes CASSNWAGDNEQFF.

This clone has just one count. The CDR3 DNA reads TGTGCCTGGAGTGTACAGCGAGCAAGCGGGAGGCTAGCCAAAAACATTCAGTACTTC. Protein: CAWSVQRASGRLAKNIQYF. The gene calls are TRBV30 and TRBJ2-4, with 9 bases aligning to TRBD2. Germline V gives CDR1 GTSNPN, CDR2 SVGIG (reference sequence). The V segment lost 0 bases and the J segment 0 bases; nucleotides outside the gene matches: 12. This CDR3 comprises 19 residues. The entire variable domain, with the rest obtained from reference TRBV30 and TRBJ2-4, is as follows: SQTIHQWPATLVQPVGSPLSLECTVEGTSNPNLYWYRQAAGRGLQLLFYSVGIGQISSEVPQNLSASRPQDRQFILSSKKLLLSDSGFYLCAWSVQRASGRLAKNIQYFGAGTRLSVL.

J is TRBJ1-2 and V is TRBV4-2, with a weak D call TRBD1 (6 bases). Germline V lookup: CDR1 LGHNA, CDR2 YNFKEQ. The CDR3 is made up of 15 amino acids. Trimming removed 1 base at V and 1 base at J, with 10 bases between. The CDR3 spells CASSQGQGINYGYTF. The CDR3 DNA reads TGTGCCAGCAGCCAAGGGCAGGGGATTAACTATGGCTACACCTTC.

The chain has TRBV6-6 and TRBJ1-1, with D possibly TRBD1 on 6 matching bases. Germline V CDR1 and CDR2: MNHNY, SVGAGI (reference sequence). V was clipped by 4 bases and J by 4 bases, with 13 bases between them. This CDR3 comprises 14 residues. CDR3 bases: TGTGCCAGCAGTTTGCCAGGGGCGGTCACTGAAGCTTTCTTT. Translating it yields CASSLPGAVTEAFF.

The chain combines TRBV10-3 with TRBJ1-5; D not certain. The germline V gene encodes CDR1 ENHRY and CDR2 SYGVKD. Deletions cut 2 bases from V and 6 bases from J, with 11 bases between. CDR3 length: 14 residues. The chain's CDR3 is CAISELPGFQPQHF. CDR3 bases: TGTGCCATCAGTGAGCTTCCGGGATTTCAGCCCCAGCATTTT.